A single sample is the source of the 17 T cell receptor beta chains below, sequenced in a study of blood T cells in healthy people across ages. Primers used in a second PCR of roughly 6 to 11 cycles were a sample-barcoded 5' primer and a J-beta primer mix. Using its own MiXCR run on the 5' RACE reads, TCRdb lists one record per CDR3 protein. The sample yields under 2,000,000 distinct CDR3 sequences, about 49% seen once. Sequenced sample: blood. The source of these receptors is a woman aged 40 to 50 in good health.

This clonotype occurred a few times. The genes are TRBV20-1 and TRBJ1-2; D possibly corresponds to TRBD1 (6 bases). Per the germline V gene, CDR1 is DFQATT and CDR2 is SNEGSKA (reference sequence). The CDR3 loop spans 13 amino acids. V lost 3 bases to trimming and J lost 6 bases, with 14 bases between them. CDR3 amino acids: CSASSQGGNGYTF. CDR3 bases: TGCAGTGCTAGTTCACAGGGAGGAAATGGCTACACCTTC.

This clonotype has just a few counts. The chain employs TRBV20-1 and TRBJ1-2; 8 nucleotides line up with TRBD1. There are 14 residues in the CDR3. V shed 1 base, J shed 3 bases, and the junction held 4 bases outside the gene matches. Germline V gives CDR1 DFQATT, CDR2 SNEGSKA (reference sequence). CDR3 region: CSARVDRGDYGYTF. The CDR3 DNA sequence: TGCAGTGCTAGAGTTGACAGGGGTGACTATGGCTACACCTTC.

Of note for this clonotype: A much larger clone sits a single nucleotide away, making a read error possible. This chain uses TRBV28 with TRBJ2-1; weak D call: TRBD2 (5 bases). V lost 6 bases and J 13 bases, leaving 13 bases between the germline ends. The CDR3 consists of 11 residues. Germline lookup yields CDR1 MDHEN and CDR2 SYDVKM. The CDR3: CASSSDFTQFF. Here the CDR3 DNA reads TGTGCCAGCAGCTCGGACTTTACCCAGTTCTTC.

Only a few counts were recorded for this clonotype. V and J are TRBV27 and TRBJ2-1; D uncertain. CDR1 and CDR2 (germline): MNHEY, SMNVEV (reference sequence). Trimming took off 4 bases at V and 0 bases at J, with 13 bases between the two ends. The CDR3 is 16 amino acids. The CDR3 DNA follows: TGTGCCAGCAGTTCCTCCTCAGGCGACTCCTACAATGAGCAGTTCTTC. Protein product: CASSSSSGDSYNEQFF.

The chain joins TRBV20-1 to TRBJ1-2; D may be TRBD1 (5 bases). Germline V CDR1 and CDR2: DFQATT, SNEGSKA (reference sequence). The V and J ends lost 0 bases and 4 bases respectively, with 12 bases between them. The CDR3 spans 14 residues. CDR3 sequence reads: CSARDGAVGYGYTF. The CDR3 region has the DNA TGCAGTGCTAGAGATGGGGCGGTGGGCTATGGCTACACCTTC.

The chain links TRBV3-1 to TRBJ2-1, with 8 bases that match TRBD2. Trimming cost V 2 bases and J 10 bases; bases outside gene matches: 10. CDR1 is LGHDT, CDR2 YNNKEL, per germline (reference sequence). CDR3 length: 15 residues. CDR3 residues: CASSQLGGGNLEQFF. Here the CDR3 DNA reads TGTGCCAGCAGCCAACTCGGCGGGGGGAATTTAGAGCAGTTCTTC.

The rearrangement uses TRBV7-6 and TRBJ2-1; 9 bases are a match to TRBD2. The V gene's germline CDR1 is SGHVS and CDR2 FNYEAQ. V lost 4 bases and J lost 5; bases outside the gene matches: 9. CDR3 length: 16 residues. In nucleotides, the CDR3 is TGTGCCAGCAGCTCCCGTCTAGCGGGAAGTAACAATGAGCAGTTCTTC. Translating gives CASSSRLAGSNNEQFF.

This clonotype was seen a few times. This sequence joins TRBV27 and TRBJ2-1; TRBD1 matches 7 bases. This CDR3 is 15 amino acids long. Trimming took 3 bases from V and 1 from J; bases not matched to a gene: 3. CDR1 is MNHEY and CDR2 is SMNVEV in the germline V gene (reference sequence). CDR3 DNA sequence: TGTGCCAGCAGTTTTGGCAGGGGGTCCTACAATGAGCAGTTCTTC. This sequence encodes CASSFGRGSYNEQFF.

This rearrangement joins TRBV7-9 to TRBJ1-5; D call uncertain. V dropped 5 bases and J dropped 3 bases, with 14 bases sitting between them. Germline assignment: CDR1 SEHNR and CDR2 FQNEAQ (reference sequence). This CDR3 spans 15 amino acids. The CDR3 here is CASSPGGSFNQPQHF. The CDR3 DNA follows: TGTGCCAGCAGCCCTGGTGGCAGCTTCAATCAGCCCCAGCATTTT.

V and J are TRBV21-1 and TRBJ1-1; TRBD1 reflects the table's D call only, with no check against the DNA. TRBV21-1 is a known pseudogene. CDR3 size: 14 residues. CDR3 DNA sequence: TGTGCCAGCAGCAAGGGGGGAAAGGCCACTGAGACTTTCTTT. It specifies CASSKGGKATETFF.

The chain couples TRBV7-9 to TRBJ1-1; 7 nucleotides line up with TRBD1. With V trimmed by 5 bases and J by 1 base, 4 bases remained unmatched. CDR1 is SEHNR and CDR2 is FQNEAQ in the germline V gene (reference sequence). The CDR3 runs 14 residues. The CDR3 nucleotides read TGTGCCAGCAGCCGCCGGGACAGGAACACTGAAGCTTTCTTT. Protein sequence: CASSRRDRNTEAFF.

The DNA of the CDR3 is TGCAGTGCTAGCTCTCCAGGCAATGAGCAGTTCTTC. It specifies CSASSPGNEQFF. This chain uses TRBV20-1 with TRBJ2-1; D remains ambiguous. Trimming cost V 3 bases and J 6 bases, with 9 bases left between them. Germline assignment: CDR1 DFQATT and CDR2 SNEGSKA (reference sequence). The CDR3 is 12 amino acids.

The sample holds many counts of this clonotype. V usage is TRBV20-1 and J usage is TRBJ2-5; D possibly corresponds to TRBD1 (6 bases). The CDR3 totals 11 residues. V lost 7 bases and J 4 bases, leaving 10 bases between the germline ends. Germline V gives CDR1 DFQATT, CDR2 SNEGSKA (reference sequence). This chain's CDR3 is CSEGVGETQYF. CDR3 sequence (DNA): TGCAGTGAGGGGGTGGGAGAGACCCAGTACTTC.

This chain links TRBV28 with TRBJ2-7; D unresolved. The CDR3 has 14 amino acids. V was shortened by 3 bases and J by 3 bases, with 12 bases between the two germline ends. Germline loops: CDR1 MDHEN, CDR2 SYDVKM. Here the CDR3 DNA reads TGTGCCAGCAGTTTTAATGGGCAGTTCTACGAGCAGTACTTC. Translated, it gives CASSFNGQFYEQYF.

This clonotype was observed a handful of times. The gene calls are TRBV29-1 and TRBJ1-2; 7 nucleotides agree with TRBD1. The V and J ends lost 6 bases and 4 bases, in that order; junction bases with no gene match: 5. The CDR3 has 12 amino acids. CDR1 and CDR2 (germline): SQVTM, ANQGSEA. The CDR3 loop is CSVSTGFYGYTF. The CDR3 region has the DNA TGCAGCGTGTCGACAGGGTTCTATGGCTACACCTTC.

The chain uses TRBV27 and TRBJ1-1; TRBD1 matches 8 bases. The germline gives CDR1 MNHEY, CDR2 SMNVEV (reference sequence). V shed 5 bases, J shed 1 base, and the junction held 9 bases outside the gene matches. The CDR3 length is 16 residues. CDR3 sequence reads: CASSLTGDGRNTEAFF. The CDR3 DNA sequence: TGTGCCAGCAGTCTGACAGGGGACGGCAGGAACACTGAAGCTTTCTTT.

In DNA, the CDR3 is TGTGCCAGTAGTGTGACTAGCGCCACAGATACGCAGTATTTT. Translating it yields CASSVTSATDTQYF. This chain links TRBV19 with TRBJ2-3; TRBD2 matches 8 bases. J lost 2 bases, V lost 5 bases, and 3 bases had no gene match. CDR1 and CDR2 from the germline V gene are LNHDA and SQIVND (reference sequence). This CDR3 spans 14 amino acids.